This TCR beta chain was retrieved from a study of blood T cell repertoires in COVID-19. Authors' processing steps: Amplification of reference gene primers provided the estimated nucleated cell counts. Sequencing used immunoSEQ multiplex PCR; TCRdb keeps in-frame clones, though not all of them. The V and J calls and clone size were taken over from that table, and D and trimming were inferred from the DNA. The sample records hundreds of thousands of clones, 88% being singletons. The CDR3 consists of 18 residues. V dropped 4 bases and J dropped 3 bases, with 24 bases sitting between them. Germline CDR1 SGHDT, CDR2 YYEEEE. Donors in Cohort 3 who had recovered were those with two negative PCRs, healthcare professional clearance, or resolution of their symptoms.

The receptor was isolated from a woman aged 30 to 39 who had recovered from COVID-19. The sample taken for sequencing was PBMCs or T cells enriched from blood (not recorded which). The chain links TRBV5-6 to TRBJ2-3, with a weak D call TRBD1 (5 bases). CDR3 sequence (DNA): TGTGCCAGCAGCCACATCCGCCCTGACAGCTACCCGACAGATACGCAGTATTTT. Its translation is CASSHIRPDSYPTDTQYF.